This T cell receptor beta chain was found in a study of siplizumab effects on memory and regulatory T cells. Study-wide results and limits: Siplizumab, the agent tested, significantly reduced alloreactive sequences traceable to unstimulated CD4+ memory cells. Treg-derived clones made up an average of roughly 66% of mappable alloreactive CD4+ clones with siplizumab and under 35% in controls. About 75-95% of proliferating CD4+ or CD8+ clones had no assignable naive or memory phenotype. A small minority of alloreactive clones were mapped to unstimulated subsets.

Sequencing was performed with immunoSEQ multiplex PCR; in TCRdb, only in-frame clones are kept and a portion is missing. This table holds tens of thousands of clones, approximately 95% found once. The CDR3 is 13 residues long. Germline CDR1 SGHTA, CDR2 FQGNSA. V lost 7 bases, J lost 3 bases, and 12 bases lay in between. As regards this clone: Its antigen is unknown.

The receptor was isolated from a human donor in good health. The V gene is TRBV7-2, the J gene TRBJ1-1, with D hard to call. Material for sequencing was non-Treg CD4+ T cells sorted from blood. This chain's CDR3 is CASTLSSHTEAFF. For the CDR3, the DNA is TGTGCCAGCACCCTTAGCAGTCACACTGAAGCTTTCTTT.